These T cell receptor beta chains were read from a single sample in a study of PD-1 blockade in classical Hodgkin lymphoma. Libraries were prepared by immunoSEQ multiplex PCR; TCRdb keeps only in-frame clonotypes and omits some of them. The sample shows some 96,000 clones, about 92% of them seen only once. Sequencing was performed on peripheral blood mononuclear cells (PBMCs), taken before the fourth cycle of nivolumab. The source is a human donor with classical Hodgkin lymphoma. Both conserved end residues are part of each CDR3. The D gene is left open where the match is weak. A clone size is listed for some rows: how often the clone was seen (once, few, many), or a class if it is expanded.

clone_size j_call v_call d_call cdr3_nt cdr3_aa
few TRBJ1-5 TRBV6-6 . TGTGCCAGCAGTTACCGGGCTGGTCAGCCCCAGCATTTT CASSYRAGQPQHF
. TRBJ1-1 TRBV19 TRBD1 TGTGCCAGTAGTACAGGGGGCGCAGGGATGAACACTGAAGCTTTCTTT CASSTGGAGMNTEAFF
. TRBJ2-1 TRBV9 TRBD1 TGTGCCAGCAGCACTCTGACAGGGGCGATCTACAATGAGCAGTTCTTC CASSTLTGAIYNEQFF
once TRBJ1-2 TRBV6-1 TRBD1 TGTGCCAGCAGTGAAGAATGGGACAGTGCCAACTATGGCTACACCTTC CASSEEWDSANYGYTF
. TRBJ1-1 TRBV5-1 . TGCGCCAGCAGCTGGACTGACGGTGAAGCTTTCTTT CASSWTDGEAFF
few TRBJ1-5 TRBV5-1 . TGCGCCAGCAGCTTGGAAGGGCAGCCCCAGCATTTT CASSLEGQPQHF
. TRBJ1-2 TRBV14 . TGTGCCAGCAGTCGGACGAACCTCTATGGCTACACCTTC CASSRTNLYGYTF
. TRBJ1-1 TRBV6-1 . TGTGCCAGCAGTGAGGGTCGGGCAGTTTTCACTGAAGCTTTCTTT CASSEGRAVFTEAFF
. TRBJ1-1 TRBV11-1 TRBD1 TGTGCCAGCAGCTTATCCTTAACAGGGGGCCGGAACACTGAAGCTTTCTTT CASSLSLTGGRNTEAFF
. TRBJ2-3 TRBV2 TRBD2 TGTGCCAGCAGCAGGACTAGCCTACCAGATACGCAGTATTTT CASSRTSLPDTQYF
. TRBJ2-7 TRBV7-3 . TGTGCCAGCAGCTTAGGTCCCGCTAGGAAAAACTACGAGCAGTACTTC CASSLGPARKNYEQYF
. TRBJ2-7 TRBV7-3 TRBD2 TGTGCCAGCAGCCCACATGCCGGACTAGTTAGCGAGCAGTACTTC CASSPHAGLVSEQYF
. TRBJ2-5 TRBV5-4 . TGTGCCAGCAGCTTGGAGGGGCGGGAGACCCAGTACTTC CASSLEGRETQYF
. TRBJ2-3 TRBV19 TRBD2 TGTGCCAGTAGTCTCCTACCGGGACTAGCGGTCACAGATACGCAGTATTTT CASSLLPGLAVTDTQYF
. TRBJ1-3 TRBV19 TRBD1 TGTGCCAGTATACGAAGAGGGGGCGCTTCTAGGAGCTCTGGAAACACCATATATTTT CASIRRGGASRSSGNTIYF
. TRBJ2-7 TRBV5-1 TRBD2 TGCGCCAGCAGCCCGACTAGCGGGCCCGGCTACGAGCAGTACTTC CASSPTSGPGYEQYF
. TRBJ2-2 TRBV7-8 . TGTGCCAGCAGCTTCTTCGTCGGGGGATGGGTCGGGGAGCTGTTTTTT CASSFFVGGWVGELFF
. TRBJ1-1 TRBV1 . TGCACCAGCAGCCAAAGGAACAGGGGAGCGTACACTGAAGCTTTCTTT CTSSQRNRGAYTEAFF
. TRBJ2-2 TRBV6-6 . TGTGCCAGCAGTTATGGGACTGGGAACACCGGGGAGCTGTTTTTT CASSYGTGNTGELFF
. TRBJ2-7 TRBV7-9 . TGTGCCAGCAGCCAAGGCCCCTACGAGCAGTACTTC CASSQGPYEQYF
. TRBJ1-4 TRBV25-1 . TGTGCCAGCAATCCTGGGTCCCCCCCAACTAATGAAAAACTGTTTTTT CASNPGSPPTNEKLFF
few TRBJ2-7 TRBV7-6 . TGTGCCAGCAGCCCCGGGACTCACGGGGCGAGTGAGCAGTACTTC CASSPGTHGASEQYF
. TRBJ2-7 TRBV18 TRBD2 TGTGCCAGCTCACCTGGGACTAGCGGGAGTTACGAGCAGTACTTC CASSPGTSGSYEQYF
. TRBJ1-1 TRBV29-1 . TGCAGCGTTGAGGGGGGGGCGGTGAACACTGAAGCTTTCTTT CSVEGGAVNTEAFF
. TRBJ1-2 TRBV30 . TGTGCCTGGAGTTTCAGCTATGGCTACACCTTC CAWSFSYGYTF
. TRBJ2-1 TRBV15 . TGTGCCACCAGCAGGGGGGCTCAGGGGAATGAGCAGTTCTTC CATSRGAQGNEQFF
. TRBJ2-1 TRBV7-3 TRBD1 TGTGCCAGCAGCTCCCAGGGACAGGAGGGCGATGAGCAGTTCTTC CASSSQGQEGDEQFF
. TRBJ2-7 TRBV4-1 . TGCGCCAGCAGCCAGACGGGGCGCTGGGGAGAGCAGTACTTC CASSQTGRWGEQYF
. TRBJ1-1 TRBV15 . TGTGCCACCAGCAGAGGCGAGGGGGTCCCGAACACTGAAGCTTTCTTT CATSRGEGVPNTEAFF
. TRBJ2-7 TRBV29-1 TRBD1 TGCAGCGTTGCCCGAAGGGACAGTCCGAACGGACCCTACGAGCAGTACTTC CSVARRDSPNGPYEQYF
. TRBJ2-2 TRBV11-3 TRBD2 TGTGCCAGCAGCCCGGGGACTAGCGGGAGGGGACGGGCCGGGGAGCTGTTTTTT CASSPGTSGRGRAGELFF
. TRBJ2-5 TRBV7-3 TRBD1 TGTGCCAGCAGCTATGGGACAGGTAGAGAGACCCAGTACTTC CASSYGTGRETQYF
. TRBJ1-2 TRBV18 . TGTGCCAGCTCACCTAGGGCAGAACCAGGGCGCTATGGCTACACCTTC CASSPRAEPGRYGYTF
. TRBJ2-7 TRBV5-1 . TGCGCCAGCAGCTCATCTGGGACAATCGAGCAGTACTTC CASSSSGTIEQYF
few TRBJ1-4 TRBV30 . TGTGCCTGGAGTGTATCTCGAGACAGCCCAAGGTTT CAWSVSRDSPRF
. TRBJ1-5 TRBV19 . TGTGCCAGTAGTACCCAGGGTTGGAAGCCCCAGCATTTT CASSTQGWKPQHF
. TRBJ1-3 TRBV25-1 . TGTGCCAGCAGTGAGACCATTAAGGCTGGAAACACCATATATTTT CASSETIKAGNTIYF
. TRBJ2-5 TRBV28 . TGTGCCAGCAGTCCTAATGGGCGGGGTCAAGAGACCCAGTACTTC CASSPNGRGQETQYF
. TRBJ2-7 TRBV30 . TGTGCCTGGAGCCGACAGGTCAACGAGCAGTACTTC CAWSRQVNEQYF
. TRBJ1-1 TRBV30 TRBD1 TGTGCCTGCCAGACAGGGAGGGACACTGAAGCTTTCTTT CACQTGRDTEAFF
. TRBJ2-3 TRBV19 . TGTGCCAGTAGTATGGGGGCTAGCGGCCTCACAGATACGCAGTATTTT CASSMGASGLTDTQYF
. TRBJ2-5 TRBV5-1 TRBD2 TGCGCCAGCAGCTTGCCCACTAGCGGTTACCAAGAGACCCAGTACTTC CASSLPTSGYQETQYF